This T cell receptor (beta chain) was recovered during a study of T-cell reconstitution after alpha-beta-depleted transplantation in children. This clonotype occurred many times. Its antigen is unidentified. Unique molecular identifiers were used in preparing the TCRbeta library. TCRdb reanalysed the PCR reads using MiXCR and keeps one entry per CDR3 protein. The sample has 700,000 to 850,000 distinct CDR3 sequences, approximately 15% seen once. Regarding the study as a whole: Hyperexpanded clones declined; after one year, newly produced T cells mostly supplied diversity.

Germline CDR1 is SNHLY and CDR2 is FYNNEI. Trimming removed 8 bases at V and 1 base at J, with 8 bases between. This CDR3 region has 13 residues. This clonotype was sampled from a male patient younger than 18 who had a stem cell transplant for acute lymphoblastic leukemia, so the T cells may come from the graft donor. This specimen was PBMCs, mostly from graft donor cells, taken 360 days after TCRalphabeta/CD19-depleted stem cell transplant. The genes are TRBV2 and TRBJ2-2, with D tentatively TRBD1 or TRBD2 (5 bases each). CDR3: CASEGLNTGELFF. The CDR3 coding sequence is TGTGCCAGCGAGGGGTTGAACACCGGGGAGCTGTTTTTT.